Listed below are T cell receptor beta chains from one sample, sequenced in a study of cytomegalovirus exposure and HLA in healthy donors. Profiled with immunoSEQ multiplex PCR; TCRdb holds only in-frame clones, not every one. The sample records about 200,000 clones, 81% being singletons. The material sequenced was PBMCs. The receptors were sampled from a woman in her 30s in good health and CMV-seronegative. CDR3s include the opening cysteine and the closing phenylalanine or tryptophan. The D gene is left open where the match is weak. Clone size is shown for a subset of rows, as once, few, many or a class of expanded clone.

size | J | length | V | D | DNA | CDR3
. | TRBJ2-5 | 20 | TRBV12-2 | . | TGTGCAAGTCGCTTAAGTCTCCGGGGAGGGCGGGAGATAGTATGTTGGACCCAGTACTTC | CASRLSLRGGREIVCWTQYF
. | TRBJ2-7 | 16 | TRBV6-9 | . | TGTGCCAGCAGTTATTCGAGACAGGTTTTTCTTCCGGAGCAGTACTTC | CASSYSRQVFLPEQYF
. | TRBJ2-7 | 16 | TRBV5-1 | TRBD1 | TGCGCCAGCAGCCACAACGCGGACAGGGGGCTTGGAGAGCAGTACTTC | CASSHNADRGLGEQYF
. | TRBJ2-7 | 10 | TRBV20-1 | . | TGCACACAGTCCCCCTACGAGCAGTACTTC | CTQSPYEQYF
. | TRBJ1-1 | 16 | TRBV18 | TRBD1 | TGTGCCAGCTCACCCCTACAGGGGATCATGAACACTGAAGCTTTCTTT | CASSPLQGIMNTEAFF
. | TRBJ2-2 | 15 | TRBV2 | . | TGTGCCAGCATTGTGGTCGGCGGGCCGGCCGGGGAGCTGTTTTTT | CASIVVGGPAGELFF
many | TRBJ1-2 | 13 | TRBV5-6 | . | TGTGCCAGCAGCTCATATGTGACAGCGAGCTACACCTTC | CASSSYVTASYTF
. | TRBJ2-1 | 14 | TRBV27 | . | TGTGCCAGCAGTACTAGTCATTCCTACAATGAGCAGTTCTTC | CASSTSHSYNEQFF
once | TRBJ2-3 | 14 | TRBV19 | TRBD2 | TGTGCCAGTAGTCCCGGGGGGGCAGGAGATACGCAGTATTTT | CASSPGGAGDTQYF
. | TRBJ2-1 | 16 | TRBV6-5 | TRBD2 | TGTGCCAGCAGTTACTCGTCTAGCGGCTACTACAATGAGCAGTTCTTC | CASSYSSSGYYNEQFF
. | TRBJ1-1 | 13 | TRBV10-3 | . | TGTGCCATCGGGCGACAGGTGAACACTGAAGCTTTCTTT | CAIGRQVNTEAFF
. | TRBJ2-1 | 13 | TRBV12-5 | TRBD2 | TGTGCTAGTGGTTTGCAAGCGGGAGATAGGGTGTTCTTC | CASGLQAGDRVFF
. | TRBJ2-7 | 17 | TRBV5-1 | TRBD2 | TGCGCCAGCAGCCCTACTCTAGCGGGGGCCCACTCCTACGAGCAGTACTTC | CASSPTLAGAHSYEQYF
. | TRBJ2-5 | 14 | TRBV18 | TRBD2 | TGTGCCAGCTCACCAATAGCGGGGGGCGAGACCCAGTACTTC | CASSPIAGGETQYF
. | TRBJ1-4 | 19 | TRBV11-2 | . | TGTGCCAGCAGCCCCAACAGCGGGGGTGGGGCCTTGACCGATGAAAAACTGTTTTTT | CASSPNSGGGALTDEKLFF
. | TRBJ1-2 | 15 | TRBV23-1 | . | TGCGCCAGCAGTCAATCTCGAGGTGGGTCGCCTGGCTACACCTTC | CASSQSRGGSPGYTF
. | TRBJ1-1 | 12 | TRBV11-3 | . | TGTGCCAGCGGACACGCAGGAGCTGAAGCTTTCTTT | CASGHAGAEAFF
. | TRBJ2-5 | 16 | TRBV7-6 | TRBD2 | TGTGCCAGCAGCTTAGAGGGACTAGCGGGGCAAGAGACCCAGTACTTC | CASSLEGLAGQETQYF
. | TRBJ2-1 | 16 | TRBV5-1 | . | TGCGCCAGCAGCGTACTGCTTGGCGGGTCGAACAATGAGCAGTTCTTC | CASSVLLGGSNNEQFF
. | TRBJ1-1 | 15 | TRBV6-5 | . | TGTGCCAGCAAAGGGGGGGGCCGGCCGAACACTGAAGCTTTCTTT | CASKGGGRPNTEAFF
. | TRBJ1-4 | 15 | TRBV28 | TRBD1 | TGTGCCAGCAGTTCAGGGGGGACCAGAACTGAAAAACTGTTTTTT | CASSSGGTRTEKLFF
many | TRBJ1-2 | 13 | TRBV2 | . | TGTGCCAGCAGTGCAGAGCAGGTCTATGGCTACACCTTC | CASSAEQVYGYTF
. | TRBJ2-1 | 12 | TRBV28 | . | TGTGCCACCTGTCGGTCGTGGAATGAGCAGTTCTTC | CATCRSWNEQFF